This TCR beta chain came from a study of response to subunit inactivated influenza vaccine. TCRdb re-analysed the RT-PCR reads in MiXCR, keeping a single row per CDR3 protein. The table has about 570,000 distinct CDR3 sequences, 12% seen once. This clonotype came up many times. Its specificity is not known. CDR3 size: 14 residues. Trimming took off 4 bases at V and 3 bases at J, with 11 bases between the two ends. Germline V gene lookup returns CDR1 SGHKS and CDR2 YYEKEE (reference sequence). Study results and limitations: Authors suggested each seasonal influenza vaccination recruits few new T cells.

This TCR derives from a man aged 45-65 years who received an inactivated influenza vaccine. The genes are TRBV5-5 and TRBJ2-1, with a possible D match to TRBD2 (5 bases). Sequencing used PBMCs from blood, obtained on the day of vaccination. Here the CDR3 reads CASSPAENYNEQFF. CDR3 nucleotide sequence: TGTGCCAGCAGCCCAGCGGAAAACTACAATGAGCAGTTCTTC.